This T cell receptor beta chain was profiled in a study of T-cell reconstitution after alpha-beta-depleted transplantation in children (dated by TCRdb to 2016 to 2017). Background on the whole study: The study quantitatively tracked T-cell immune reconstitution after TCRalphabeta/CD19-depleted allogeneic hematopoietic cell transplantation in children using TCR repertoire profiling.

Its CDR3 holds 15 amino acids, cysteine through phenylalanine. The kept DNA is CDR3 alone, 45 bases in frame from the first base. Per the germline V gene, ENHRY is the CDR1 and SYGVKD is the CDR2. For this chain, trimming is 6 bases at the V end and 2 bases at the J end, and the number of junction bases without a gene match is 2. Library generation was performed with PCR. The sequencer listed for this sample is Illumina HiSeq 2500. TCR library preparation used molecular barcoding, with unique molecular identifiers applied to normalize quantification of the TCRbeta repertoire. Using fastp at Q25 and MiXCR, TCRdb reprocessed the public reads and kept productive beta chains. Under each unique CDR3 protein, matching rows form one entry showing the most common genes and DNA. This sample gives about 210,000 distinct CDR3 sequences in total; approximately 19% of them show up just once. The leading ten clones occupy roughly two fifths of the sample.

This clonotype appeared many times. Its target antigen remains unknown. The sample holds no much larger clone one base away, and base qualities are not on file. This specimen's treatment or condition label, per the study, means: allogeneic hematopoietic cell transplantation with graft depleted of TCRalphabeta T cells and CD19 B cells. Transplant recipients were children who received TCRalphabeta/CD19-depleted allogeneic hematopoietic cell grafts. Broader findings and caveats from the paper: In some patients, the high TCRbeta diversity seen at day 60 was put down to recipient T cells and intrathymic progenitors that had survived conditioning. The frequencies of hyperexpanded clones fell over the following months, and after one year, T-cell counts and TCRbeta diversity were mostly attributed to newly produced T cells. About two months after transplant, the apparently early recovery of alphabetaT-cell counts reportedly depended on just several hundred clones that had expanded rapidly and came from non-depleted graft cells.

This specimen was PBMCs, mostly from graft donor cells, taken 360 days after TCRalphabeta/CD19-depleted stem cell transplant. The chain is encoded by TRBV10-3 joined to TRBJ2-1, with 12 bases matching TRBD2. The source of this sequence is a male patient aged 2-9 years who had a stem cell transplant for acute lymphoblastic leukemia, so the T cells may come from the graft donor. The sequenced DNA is TGTGCCATCAGCTCTAGCGGGAGGGCCTACAATGAGCAGTTCTTC. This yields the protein CAISSSGRAYNEQFF.